The 15 T cell receptor beta chains in this list originate from one sample, sequenced in a study of T-cell memory formation after mild COVID-19. Via MiXCR, TCRdb re-called the 5' RACE reads, giving one row per CDR3 protein. The repertoire has under 250,000 distinct CDR3 sequences, roughly 10% of them found once; the top ten carry 20% to 25%. Sequencing input: PBMCs or a T cell subset sorted from them (not recorded which). All receptors derive from a man in his late teens or twenties who had mild COVID-19 (a few samples of this study predate the infection). Cell type and time point are not known.

This clonotype has at least ten counts. This chain connects TRBV7-2 to TRBJ1-3, with TRBD1 matching 7 bases. The CDR3 runs 16 residues. Germline CDR1 reads SGHTA; CDR2 reads FQGNSA. J gave up 1 base and V 3 bases, and 6 bases lay outside the gene matches. The CDR3 nucleotides are TGTGCCAGCAGCTTTACAGGGGTCGTGTCTGGAAACACCATATATTTT. Encoded protein: CASSFTGVVSGNTIYF. Full variable domain (rest looked up from reference TRBV7-2 and TRBJ1-3): GAGVSQSPSNKVTEKGKDVELRCDPISGHTALYWYRQSLGQGLEFLIYFQGNSAPDKSGLPSDRFSAERTGGSVSTLTIQRTQQEDSAVYLCASSFTGVVSGNTIYFGEGSWLTVV.

This clonotype was seen only a few times. The chain recombines TRBV7-9 with TRBJ1-2, with 7 bases identical to TRBD1. The germline gives CDR1 SEHNR, CDR2 FQNEAQ (reference sequence). This CDR3 has 14 amino acids. Germline trimming cut 0 bases from V and 13 bases from J; bases unmatched to any gene: 11. This chain's CDR3 is CASSLAGTVAIFTF. CDR3 DNA: TGTGCCAGCAGCTTAGCCGGGACAGTCGCTATCTTCACCTTC.

This clonotype has at least ten counts. The chain combines TRBV6-5 with TRBJ1-2; 8 bases line up with TRBD1. The CDR3 totals 14 residues. CDR1 MNHEY and CDR2 SVGAGI come from the germline V gene. V gave up 6 bases and J gave up 3 bases; unmatched junction bases: 6. The CDR3 loop reads CASRVTGVDYGYTF. The CDR3, as DNA: TGTGCCAGCAGAGTGACAGGGGTTGACTATGGCTACACCTTC.

In DNA form, the CDR3 reads TGCAGTGCTAGATCAGGGGTCGGGAATGAAGCTTTCTTT. Protein sequence: CSARSGVGNEAFF. This chain uses TRBV20-1 with TRBJ1-1; the D gene is possibly TRBD1 (6 bases). This CDR3 is 13 amino acids long. The ends were cut back, 2 bases at V and 7 bases at J, with 14 bases in the middle. CDR1 DFQATT and CDR2 SNEGSKA come from the germline V gene (reference sequence).

V usage is TRBV30 and J usage is TRBJ1-2, with 10 nucleotides matching TRBD1. Unmatched junction bases numbered 7, after V lost 3 bases and J lost 3 bases. The CDR3 consists of 15 residues. Germline lookup yields CDR1 GTSNPN and CDR2 SVGIG (reference sequence). CDR3 in amino acids: CAWSLQGQGYYGYTF. The DNA for the CDR3 is TGTGCCTGGAGCCTCCAGGGACAGGGGTACTATGGCTACACCTTC.

This clonotype was detected a few times. This chain links TRBV5-4 with TRBJ1-2; the D gene is possibly TRBD1 (6 bases). Germline CDR1 and CDR2: SGHNT and YYREEE (reference sequence). The V and J ends lost 1 base and 5 bases respectively, with 15 bases between them. There are 15 residues in the CDR3. The CDR3: CASSLSQGLIYGYTF. The DNA of the CDR3 is TGTGCCAGCAGCTTGTCACAGGGCCTGATTTATGGCTACACCTTC.

The chain links TRBV6-2 or TRBV6-3 to TRBJ1-5; 7 bases fit TRBD1. Germline V gene sequence: CDR1 MNHEY, CDR2 SVGEGT. This CDR3 comprises 14 residues. Trimming at V came to 5 bases and at J to 7 bases, leaving 8 bases not matched to a gene. The CDR3 DNA sequence: TGTGCCAGCAGTACGAACAGGGGACGCCAGCCCCAGCATTTT. Protein: CASSTNRGRQPQHF.

This clonotype was found a few times. This sequence joins TRBV20-1 and TRBJ2-7, with 9 positions matching TRBD1. Germline values: CDR1 DFQATT, CDR2 SNEGSKA (reference sequence). This CDR3 spans 15 amino acids. Losses at the gene ends were 3 bases for V and 2 bases for J; bases not matched to a gene: 8. Here the CDR3 reads CSARGDRELPYEQYV. The CDR3 nucleotides are TGCAGTGCTAGGGGGGACAGGGAGCTTCCCTACGAGCAGTACGTC.

This clonotype was counted a few times. This rearrangement joins TRBV7-3 to TRBJ2-1, with D unclear. V gave up 8 bases and J gave up 8 bases, with 16 bases separating them. Germline assignment: CDR1 SGHTA and CDR2 FQGTGA. The CDR3 is 13 amino acids. This CDR3 reads CASRPRGGYEQFF. CDR3 coding DNA: TGTGCCAGCCGACCCCGCGGCGGATATGAGCAGTTCTTC.

The rearrangement joins TRBV19 to TRBJ1-5, with TRBD1 identical over 7 bases. This CDR3 comprises 16 residues. The germline CDR1 and CDR2 sequences are LNHDA and SQIVND (reference sequence). J gave up 1 base and V 3 bases, and 6 bases lay outside the gene matches. The CDR3 reads CASSILLRGSNQPQHF. CDR3 in DNA: TGTGCCAGTAGTATCCTTCTCAGGGGGAGCAATCAGCCCCAGCATTTT.

This clonotype was seen ten or more times. The chain links TRBV10-3 to TRBJ2-3; 9 nucleotides line up with TRBD1. Germline V gene lookup returns CDR1 ENHRY and CDR2 SYGVKD. The CDR3 sequence is 16 residues long. V shed 6 bases and J 5 bases; nucleotides not matched to a gene: 12. The CDR3: CAIRPTSTGGRDTQYF. In DNA form, the CDR3 reads TGTGCCATCAGGCCAACCTCGACAGGGGGGAGAGATACGCAGTATTTT.

The chain links TRBV6-1 to TRBJ2-3, with TRBD1 identical over 8 bases. CDR1 MNHNS and CDR2 SASEGT come from the germline V gene. V lost 5 bases and J lost 2; bases outside the gene matches: 6. The CDR3 runs 15 residues. For the CDR3, the DNA is TGTGCCAGCAGTACGCGACAGGGGCACACAGATACGCAGTATTTT. As protein: CASSTRQGHTDTQYF.

This clonotype has a handful of counts. The chain combines TRBV5-1 with TRBJ2-7, with no clear D. Trimming left V 4 bases short and J 4 bases short, with 12 bases between. The CDR3 is 13 residues long. The germline V gene has CDR1 SGHRS and CDR2 YFSETQ. The CDR3 bases are TGCGCCAGCAGCCGATATAACCTGTACGAGCAGTACTTC. This codes for CASSRYNLYEQYF.

There are many counts of this clonotype. The chain has TRBV18 and TRBJ2-1; no clear D gene. The CDR3 covers 14 residues. V dropped 1 base and J dropped 0 bases, with 4 bases sitting between them. Germline V CDR1 and CDR2: KGHSH, LQKENI. CDR3: CASSPQASYNEQFF. DNA of the CDR3: TGTGCCAGCTCACCACAGGCCTCCTACAATGAGCAGTTCTTC.

V gene TRBV28 combines with J gene TRBJ1-3; D remains unclear. CDR3 size: 14 residues. CDR1 is MDHEN, CDR2 SYDVKM, per germline. Trimming stripped 2 bases from V and 3 bases from J, with 8 bases between. CDR3 bases: TGTGCCAGCAGTTTAAATCGGCGTGGAAACACCATATATTTT. This translates into CASSLNRRGNTIYF.